A selection of T cell receptor beta chains follows, all from one sample in a study of shared clonotypes between healthy human individuals. Sequencing used immunoSEQ multiplex PCR; TCRdb keeps in-frame clones, though not all of them. The sample consists of about a million clones, approximately 75% of them appearing once. Sequenced sample: memory CD4+ T cells from PBMCs. These receptors originate from a man between 18 and 29 years old in good health. Some clones in this sample may be carry-over from other donors' samples. Both conserved end residues are part of each CDR3. The D gene is left open where the match is weak. Clone size appears in some rows only: once, few, many, or a class for an expanded clone.

-,TRBV28,-,TRBJ1-2,CASSFIGGVSEGYTF,TGTGCCAGCAGTTTCATTGGGGGAGTCTCGGAGGGCTACACCTTC
-,TRBV9,-,TRBJ2-3,CASSIRDPAGTDTQYF,TGTGCCAGCAGCATTAGGGATCCGGCGGGCACAGATACGCAGTATTTT
TRBD1,TRBV6-1,once,TRBJ1-5,CASSVDRGSNQPQHF,TGTGCCAGCAGTGTGGACAGGGGAAGCAATCAGCCCCAGCATTTT
-,TRBV15,-,TRBJ2-5,CATSRDRADGTQYF,TGTGCCACCAGCAGAGACCGGGCGGACGGGACCCAGTACTTC
-,TRBV10-3,-,TRBJ2-1,CAISGQGSSYNEQFF,TGTGCCATCAGTGGTCAGGGTAGCTCCTACAATGAGCAGTTCTTC
TRBD1,TRBV5-6,-,TRBJ2-7,CASSFRGQGIYEQYF,TGTGCCAGCAGCTTTAGAGGACAGGGGATCTACGAGCAGTACTTC
TRBD2,TRBV2,-,TRBJ2-7,CASSENSGRYEQYF,TGTGCCAGCAGTGAGAATAGCGGGCGATACGAGCAGTACTTC
TRBD1,TRBV5-8,-,TRBJ1-5,CASSTDRGNQPQHF,TGTGCCAGCAGCACTGACAGGGGGAATCAGCCCCAGCATTTT
TRBD1,TRBV14,-,TRBJ2-1,CASSAPGGFYNEQFF,TGTGCCAGCAGCGCCCCAGGGGGCTTTTACAATGAGCAGTTCTTC
-,TRBV6-1,-,TRBJ1-4,CASSEGKLGRDTNEKLFF,TGTGCCAGCAGTGAAGGGAAGTTGGGGCGGGATACTAATGAAAAACTGTTTTTT
-,TRBV11-1,many,TRBJ2-7,CASSYGQSYEQYF,TGTGCCAGCAGTTATGGACAGTCCTACGAGCAGTACTTC
TRBD2,TRBV5-1,-,TRBJ2-7,CASSGVPPAGTYYEQYF,TGCGCCAGCAGCGGTGTCCCTCCAGCGGGGACGTACTACGAGCAGTACTTC
-,TRBV29-1,-,TRBJ2-5,CSVEDSSRVNFQETQYF,TGTAGCGTTGAAGATAGCTCGCGGGTGAATTTCCAAGAGACCCAGTACTTC
TRBD2,TRBV28,-,TRBJ2-1,CASSRTSGRGYNEQFF,TGTGCCAGCAGTCGGACTAGCGGGAGGGGCTACAATGAGCAGTTCTTC
TRBD2,TRBV4-1,-,TRBJ2-1,CASSQDPSGSWYNEQFF,TGCGCCAGCAGCCAAGATCCCAGCGGGAGTTGGTACAATGAGCAGTTCTTC
TRBD2,TRBV11-3,-,TRBJ2-5,CASSLAAGGETQYF,TGTGCCAGCAGCTTAGCGGCGGGAGGAGAGACCCAGTACTTC
TRBD1,TRBV7-9,-,TRBJ2-7,CASSLGDRGRWVEQYF,TGTGCCAGCAGCTTAGGGGACAGGGGGCGATGGGTCGAGCAGTACTTC
-,TRBV11-3,-,TRBJ2-1,CASSFAVGEQFF,TGTGCCAGCAGCTTTGCGGTTGGTGAGCAGTTCTTC
TRBD2,TRBV29-1,-,TRBJ2-5,CSVDASGRAVRETQYF,TGCAGCGTAGACGCTAGCGGGAGGGCCGTGCGGGAGACCCAGTACTTC
-,TRBV25-1,-,TRBJ1-1,CASSPTDRNTEAFF,TGTGCCAGCAGTCCTACGGACAGGAACACTGAAGCTTTCTTT
TRBD1,TRBV27,-,TRBJ2-3,CASRLLSRGPSWTDTQYF,TGTGCCAGCAGACTCCTATCCAGGGGGCCATCGTGGACAGATACGCAGTATTTT
TRBD1,TRBV10-3,-,TRBJ2-3,CAIRDRGVADTQYF,TGTGCCATCCGGGACAGGGGGGTCGCAGATACGCAGTATTTT
-,TRBV7-9,-,TRBJ1-4,CASSLESTNEKLFF,TGTGCCAGCAGCTTAGAATCAACTAATGAAAAACTGTTTTTT
-,TRBV7-2,few,TRBJ2-5,CASSQTWGETQYF,TGTGCCAGCAGCCAGACGTGGGGAGAGACCCAGTACTTC
-,TRBV6-6,-,TRBJ1-1,CASSYRQGHTEAFF,TGTGCCAGCAGTTACCGGCAGGGCCACACTGAAGCTTTCTTT
-,TRBV28,-,TRBJ2-5,CASRRGGQETQYF,TGTGCCAGCAGGAGAGGGGGGCAAGAGACCCAGTACTTC
-,TRBV5-6,-,TRBJ1-1,CASSLVGHTEF,TGTGCCAGCAGCTTGGTAGGCCATACGGAATTT
-,TRBV11-2,few,TRBJ1-2,CASSLGQNYGYTF,TGTGCCAGCAGCTTAGGACAGAACTATGGCTACACCTTC
-,TRBV7-8,-,TRBJ1-1,CASSFGRNTEAFF,TGTGCCAGCAGCTTCGGGCGGAACACTGAAGCTTTCTTT
TRBD1,TRBV27,-,TRBJ2-7,CASSSRTDRGKLEQYF,TGTGCCAGCAGTTCTCGTACGGACAGGGGAAAGCTCGAGCAGTACTTC
TRBD2,TRBV5-4,-,TRBJ2-2,CASSSSVGKRGNTGELFF,TGTGCCAGCAGCTCCTCAGTAGGGAAGCGGGGGAACACCGGGGAGCTGTTTTTT
-,TRBV28,-,TRBJ2-2,CASSPPRQGFGELFF,TGTGCCAGCAGTCCTCCCCGGCAGGGGTTCGGGGAGCTGTTTTTT
-,TRBV28,-,TRBJ1-2,CASRAWGGRDYGYTF,TGTGCCAGCAGGGCCTGGGGGGGGAGAGACTATGGCTACACCTTC
-,TRBV29-1,-,TRBJ2-7,CSAKGTINEQYF,TGCAGCGCCAAAGGAACCATCAACGAGCAGTACTTC
-,TRBV2,-,TRBJ2-4,CASSEEGGAAGNIQYF,TGTGCCAGCAGTGAAGAGGGGGGCGCGGCGGGGAACATTCAGTACTTC
-,TRBV5-6,-,TRBJ2-2,CASSLMAQRDTGELFF,TGTGCCAGCAGCTTAATGGCACAGAGGGACACCGGGGAGCTGTTTTTT
-,TRBV4-1,-,TRBJ1-5,CASSQSSRGDSNQPQHF,TGCGCCAGCAGCCAATCTTCGAGGGGAGATAGCAATCAGCCCCAGCATTTT
-,TRBV6-4,once,TRBJ2-3,CASSDGVAQETADTQYF,TGTGCCAGCAGTGACGGGGTGGCTCAAGAGACGGCAGATACGCAGTATTTT
-,TRBV6-6,-,TRBJ1-1,CASSGTQNTEAFF,TGTGCCAGTTCCGGGACGCAGAACACTGAAGCTTTCTTT
-,TRBV7-8,-,TRBJ1-4,CASSLGGSVGEKLFF,TGTGCCAGCAGCTTAGGAGGGTCGGTCGGGGAAAAACTGTTTTTT
-,TRBV4-1,-,TRBJ1-3,CASSQDRLSGNTIYF,TGCGCCAGCAGCCAAGATCGGCTCTCTGGAAACACCATATATTTT
-,TRBV7-9,-,TRBJ2-1,CASSSARDSTSTEQFF,TGTGCCAGCAGCTCCGCCCGAGATAGTACTAGCACCGAGCAGTTCTTC
-,TRBV5-1,-,TRBJ2-6,CASSLVMGSYGANVLTF,TGCGCCAGCAGCTTGGTTATGGGCAGTTACGGGGCCAACGTCCTGACTTTC
TRBD2,TRBV28,-,TRBJ2-1,CASSLISGLLNNEQFF,TGTGCCAGCAGTTTAATCTCGGGACTACTGAACAATGAGCAGTTCTTC
TRBD1,TRBV5-1,-,TRBJ2-3,CASSPGQRDTQYF,TGCGCCAGCAGCCCGGGACAGCGGGATACGCAGTATTTT
-,TRBV6-5,-,TRBJ2-7,CASSYRVGTGIYEQYF,TGTGCCAGCAGTTACAGGGTCGGGACGGGTATTTACGAGCAGTACTTC
-,TRBV30,many,TRBJ1-1,CAWSVGRNTEAFF,TGTGCCTGGAGTGTTGGGAGGAACACTGAAGCTTTCTTT
TRBD1,TRBV9,-,TRBJ2-5,CASSFGTGQETQYF,TGTGCCAGCAGCTTCGGGACAGGGCAAGAGACCCAGTACTTC
TRBD2,TRBV14,-,TRBJ2-1,CASSQDGIRGSPYNEQFF,TGTGCCAGCAGCCAAGATGGTATACGCGGGAGCCCCTACAATGAGCAGTTCTTC
-,TRBV7-9,-,TRBJ1-1,CASSLEHRAEAFF,TGTGCCAGCAGCTTAGAACACAGGGCTGAAGCTTTCTTT
-,TRBV18,few,TRBJ2-3,CASSPLGLTDTQYF,TGTGCCAGCTCACCACTGGGGCTCACAGATACGCAGTATTTT
-,TRBV6-6,-,TRBJ1-2,CASRFYGYTF,TGTGCCAGCAGATTCTATGGCTACACCTTC
-,TRBV4-1,-,TRBJ2-5,CASSQDQAEGETQYF,TGCGCCAGCAGCCAAGATCAGGCGGAGGGAGAGACCCAGTACTTC
-,TRBV28,few,TRBJ1-2,CASSLFGGRWSGYTF,TGTGCCAGCAGTTTATTCGGGGGGCGATGGAGTGGCTACACCTTC
-,TRBV6-1,-,TRBJ1-3,CASSGRATTGNTIYF,TGTGCCAGCAGTGGCAGGGCCACGACAGGAAACACCATATATTTT
-,TRBV30,-,TRBJ2-5,CAWGSRRNRGQETQYF,TGTGCCTGGGGTTCCCGCCGAAATCGGGGCCAAGAGACCCAGTACTTC
TRBD2,TRBV7-9,-,TRBJ2-7,CASSSGTSGRTTPYEQYF,TGTGCCAGCAGTTCCGGGACTAGCGGCCGGACCACCCCCTACGAGCAGTACTTC